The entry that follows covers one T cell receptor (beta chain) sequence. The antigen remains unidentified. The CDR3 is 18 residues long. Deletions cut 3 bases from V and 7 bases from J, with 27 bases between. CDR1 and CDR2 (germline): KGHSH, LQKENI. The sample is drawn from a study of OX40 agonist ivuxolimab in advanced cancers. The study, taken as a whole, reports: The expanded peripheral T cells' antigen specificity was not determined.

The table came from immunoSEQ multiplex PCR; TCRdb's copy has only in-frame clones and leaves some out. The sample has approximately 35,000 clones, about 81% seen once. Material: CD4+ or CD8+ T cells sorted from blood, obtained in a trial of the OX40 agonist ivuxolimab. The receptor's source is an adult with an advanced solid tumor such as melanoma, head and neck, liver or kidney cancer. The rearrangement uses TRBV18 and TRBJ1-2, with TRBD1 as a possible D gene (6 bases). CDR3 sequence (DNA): TGTGCCAGCTCACCTTTAAACAACAGGGACCCCTTTCGGGGTGGCTACACCTTC. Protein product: CASSPLNNRDPFRGGYTF.